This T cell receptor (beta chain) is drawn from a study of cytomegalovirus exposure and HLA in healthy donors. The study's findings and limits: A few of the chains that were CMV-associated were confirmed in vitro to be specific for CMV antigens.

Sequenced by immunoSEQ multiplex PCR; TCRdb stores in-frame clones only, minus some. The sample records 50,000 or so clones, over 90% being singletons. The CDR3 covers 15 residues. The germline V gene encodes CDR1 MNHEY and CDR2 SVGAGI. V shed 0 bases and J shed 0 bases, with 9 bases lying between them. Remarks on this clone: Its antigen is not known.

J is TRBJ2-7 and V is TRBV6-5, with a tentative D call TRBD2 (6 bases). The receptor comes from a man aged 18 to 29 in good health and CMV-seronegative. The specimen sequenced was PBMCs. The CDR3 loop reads CASSYSSGISYEQYF. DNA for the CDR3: TGTGCCAGCAGTTACTCTAGCGGCATCTCCTACGAGCAGTACTTC.